This T cell receptor beta chain is from a study of human T cells and chemical hapten exposure. Study-level points and caveats: The donor cohort had alopecia, so its immune response may not match that of healthy people.

The library tagged each cDNA molecule with unique molecular identifiers. TCRdb independently ran MiXCR on the RACE reads; one entry per CDR3 protein. The table has around 350,000 distinct CDR3 sequences, approximately 5% seen once. V dropped 4 bases and J dropped 4; count of bases not matched to a gene: 7. This CDR3 comprises 15 residues. Germline lookup yields CDR1 MNHNS and CDR2 SASEGT. Time point reported: pre-sensitization, week 0. Described treatment: therapeutic diphenylcyclopropenone sensitization with weekly scalp DPC. Many counts were recorded for this clonotype. Its antigen remains unidentified.

The sequence was obtained from a young woman with alopecia areata. Some clones in this sample may be carry-over from other donors' samples. Sequences were derived from whole blood, sampled in connection with sensitization to the hapten diphenylcyclopropenone (DPC). This rearrangement joins TRBV6-1 to TRBJ2-1, with TRBD1 matching 7 bases. CDR3 protein: CASSAQGPKYNEQFF. CDR3 coding DNA: TGTGCCAGCAGTGCACAGGGGCCGAAATACAATGAGCAGTTCTTC.